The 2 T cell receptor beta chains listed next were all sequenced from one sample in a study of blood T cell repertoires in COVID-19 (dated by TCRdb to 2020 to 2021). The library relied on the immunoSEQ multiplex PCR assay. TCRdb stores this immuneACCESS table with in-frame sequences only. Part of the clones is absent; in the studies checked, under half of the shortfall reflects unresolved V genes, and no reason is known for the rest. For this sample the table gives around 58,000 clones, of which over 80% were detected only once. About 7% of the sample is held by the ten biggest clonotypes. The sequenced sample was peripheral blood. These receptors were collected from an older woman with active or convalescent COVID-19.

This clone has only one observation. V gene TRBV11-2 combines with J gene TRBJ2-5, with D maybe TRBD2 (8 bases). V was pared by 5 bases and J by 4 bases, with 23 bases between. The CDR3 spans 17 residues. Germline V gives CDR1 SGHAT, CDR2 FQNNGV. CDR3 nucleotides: TGTGCCAGCAGCCTATTAGGGGGCCGGGGGGGCCGAGAGACCCAGTACTTC. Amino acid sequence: CASSLLGGRGGRETQYF.

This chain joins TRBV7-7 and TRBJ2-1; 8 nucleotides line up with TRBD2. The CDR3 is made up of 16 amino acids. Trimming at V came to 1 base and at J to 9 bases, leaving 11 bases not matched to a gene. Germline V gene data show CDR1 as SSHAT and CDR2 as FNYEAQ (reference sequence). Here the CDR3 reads CASSLGGRGALGEQFF. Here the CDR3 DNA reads TGTGCCAGCAGCTTAGGAGGGCGGGGGGCTCTCGGTGAGCAGTTCTTC.